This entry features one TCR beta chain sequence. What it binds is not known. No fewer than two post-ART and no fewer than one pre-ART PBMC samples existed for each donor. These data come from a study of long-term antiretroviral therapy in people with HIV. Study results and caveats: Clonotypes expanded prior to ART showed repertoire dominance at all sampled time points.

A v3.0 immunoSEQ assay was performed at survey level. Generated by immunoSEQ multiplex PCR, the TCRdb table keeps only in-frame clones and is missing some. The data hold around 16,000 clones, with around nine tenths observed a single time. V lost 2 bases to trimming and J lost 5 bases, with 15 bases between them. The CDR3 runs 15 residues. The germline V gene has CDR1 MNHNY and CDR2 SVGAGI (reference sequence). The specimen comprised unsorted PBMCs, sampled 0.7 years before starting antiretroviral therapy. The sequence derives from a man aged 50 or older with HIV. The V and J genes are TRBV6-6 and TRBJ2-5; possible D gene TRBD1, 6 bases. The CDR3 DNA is TGTGCCAGCAGTTACACATCCGGACAGTTTGAGACCCAGTACTTC. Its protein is CASSYTSGQFETQYF.